This T cell receptor beta chain was sequenced in a study of CD8+CD57+ T cells in acquired aplastic anemia. Study in general: Isolated CD4+ and CD8+ cells, once sorted, yielded DNA averaging around 3 ug.

This clonotype came up many times. As yet, its antigen is unknown. Notes on the study in general: A set of more than 25 CD8+ CDR3 sequences was shared between patients and controls, and these sequences appeared highly expressed in patients.

Germline CDR1 LGHNA, CDR2 YNFKEQ. The germline V and J ends were trimmed by 0 bases and 7 bases, with 13 bases remaining between them. The CDR3 length is 16 residues. Genomic DNA provided the template from which TCR beta VDJ and CDR3 profiles were obtained. TCRdb fed the reads into MiXCR, producing one record per CDR3 protein. The repertoire consists of 35,000 to 45,000 distinct CDR3 sequences, with 65% to 70% occurring once and the leading ten covering about a quarter. The receptor was isolated from a human donor in good health, serving as a control. Sequencing was done on a sample of sorted CD4+, CD8+, or CD8+CD57+ T cells (not recorded which) from PBMCs. The chain combines TRBV4-2 with TRBJ1-6, with D tentatively TRBD1 (5 bases). CDR3 amino acids: CASSQDFGGLNSPLHF. The CDR3 DNA follows: TGTGCCAGCAGCCAAGATTTCGGGGGTCTAAATTCACCCCTCCACTTT.